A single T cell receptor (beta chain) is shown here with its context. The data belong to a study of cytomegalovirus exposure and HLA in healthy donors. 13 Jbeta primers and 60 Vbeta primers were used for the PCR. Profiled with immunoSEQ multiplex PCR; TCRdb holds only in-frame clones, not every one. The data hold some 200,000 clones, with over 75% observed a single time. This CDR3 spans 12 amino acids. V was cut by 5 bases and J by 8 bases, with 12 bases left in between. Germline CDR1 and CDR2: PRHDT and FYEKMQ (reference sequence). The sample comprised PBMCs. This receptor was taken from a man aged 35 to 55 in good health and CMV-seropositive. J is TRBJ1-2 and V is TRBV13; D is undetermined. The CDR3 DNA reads TGTGCCAGCAGCAAAGGGAGATTGGGCTACACCTTC. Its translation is CASSKGRLGYTF.